This T cell receptor beta chain derives from a study of blood T cell repertoires in COVID-19. Study as a whole: Acute and convalescent COVID-19 samples came from the United States, Italy and Spain. Nucleic acid was either cDNA or gDNA, and it came from T cells, B-cell-depleted T cells, or PBMCs.

The CDR3 sequence is 15 residues long. Germline lookup yields CDR1 LNHDA and CDR2 SQIVND (reference sequence). Trimming removed 4 bases from V and 7 bases from J, with 16 bases in between. Per the original data handling: Counts of nucleated cells, estimated from reference gene primer amplification, were obtained. The assay was immunoSEQ multiplex PCR, and TCRdb's table has in-frame clones only and misses some. The DNA gave D and trimming, while V, J and clone size come from that table. The table shows roughly 250,000 clones, with around 85% occurring only once. Cohort allocation depended upon clinical history that participants reported.

The sequence was collected from a woman aged 40 to 55 with acute COVID-19. The source material was PBMCs or T cells enriched from blood (not recorded which). The chain has TRBV19 and TRBJ2-2; possible D gene TRBD1, 6 bases. Written as DNA, the CDR3 is TGTGCCAGTAGTACTGGACAGCGATATCTCGGGGAGCTGTTTTTT. The encoded protein is CASSTGQRYLGELFF.